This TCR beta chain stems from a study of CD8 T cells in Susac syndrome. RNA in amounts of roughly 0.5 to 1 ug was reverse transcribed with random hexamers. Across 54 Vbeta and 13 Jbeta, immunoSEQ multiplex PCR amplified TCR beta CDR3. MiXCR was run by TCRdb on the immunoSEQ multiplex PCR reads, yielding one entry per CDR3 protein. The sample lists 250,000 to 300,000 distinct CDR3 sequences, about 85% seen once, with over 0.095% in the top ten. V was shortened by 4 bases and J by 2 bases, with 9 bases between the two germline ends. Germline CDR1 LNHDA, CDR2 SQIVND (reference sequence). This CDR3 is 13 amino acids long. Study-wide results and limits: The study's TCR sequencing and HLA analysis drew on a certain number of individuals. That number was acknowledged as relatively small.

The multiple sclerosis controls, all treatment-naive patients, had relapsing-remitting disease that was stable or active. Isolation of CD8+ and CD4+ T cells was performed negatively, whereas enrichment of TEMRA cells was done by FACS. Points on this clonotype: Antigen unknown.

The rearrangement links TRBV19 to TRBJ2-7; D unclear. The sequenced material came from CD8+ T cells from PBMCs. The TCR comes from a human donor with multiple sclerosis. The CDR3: CASSTGITYEQYF. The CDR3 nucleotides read TGTGCCAGTAGTACAGGCATTACCTACGAGCAGTACTTC.